This T cell receptor (beta chain) derives from a study of cytomegalovirus exposure and HLA in healthy donors. Study context: Earlier findings included over 90 million unique TCR beta sequences obtained from 150 million to 200 million T cells. In terms of ancestry, the Caucasian-associated cluster contained 81% of the approximately 430 genotyped donors. As released early, the data held approximately 80 million unique TCRs from HLA-typed donors.

General study findings and limits: Among TCR beta chains, those listed as cytomegalovirus-associated numbered about 150.

Trimming at V came to 1 base and at J to 6 bases, leaving 12 bases not matched to a gene. Germline loops: CDR1 SGHDT, CDR2 YYEEEE. CDR3 length: 17 residues. With regard to this clone: Its specificity is unknown.

The study ran its PCR with 60 Vbeta and 13 Jbeta primers. Produced via immunoSEQ multiplex PCR; TCRdb's table is partial and in-frame only. The sample has fewer than 80,000 clones; approximately 79% are singletons. The sequenced sample was PBMCs. The V and J genes are TRBV5-6 and TRBJ2-2; 7 nucleotides line up with TRBD2. This sequence was found in a man aged 25 to 40 in good health and CMV-seronegative. The CDR3 region is CASSLYTRLAGAGELFF. The CDR3, as DNA: TGTGCCAGCAGCTTGTATACGAGACTAGCTGGGGCCGGGGAGCTGTTTTTT.